A single sample gave rise to the 24 T cell receptor beta chains below, sequenced in a study of cytomegalovirus exposure and HLA in healthy donors. Amplification used 60 Vbeta primers and 13 Jbeta primers. Using immunoSEQ multiplex PCR, the repertoire was profiled, and TCRdb retains in-frame clones only, with some absent. The sample carries around 130,000 clones, around 81% recorded once. The sequencing input was PBMCs. The source is a woman aged 40 to 50 in good health and CMV-seronegative.

The CDR3: CASRAGQMDYGYTF. Written as DNA, the CDR3 is TGTGCCAGCAGGGCGGGACAGATGGACTATGGCTACACCTTC. This chain connects TRBV2 to TRBJ1-2, with 7 bases identical to TRBD1. Germline V gene sequence: CDR1 SNHLY, CDR2 FYNNEI. This CDR3 has 14 amino acids. V shed 6 bases, J shed 3 bases, and the junction held 7 bases outside the gene matches.

The J gene is TRBJ2-3, the V gene TRBV2; D is perhaps TRBD2 (5 bases). The germline V and J ends were trimmed by 6 bases and 0 bases, with 10 bases remaining between them. The CDR3 totals 14 residues. Per the germline V gene, CDR1 is SNHLY and CDR2 is FYNNEI. The CDR3 DNA is TGTGCCAGCAGGGTGACGGGAAGCACAGATACGCAGTATTTT. This encodes CASRVTGSTDTQYF.

The CDR3 nucleotides read TGTGCCAGCAGCTTGGACTCTCAAGAGACCCAGTACTTC. Translation: CASSLDSQETQYF. This chain uses TRBV7-9 with TRBJ2-5, with D perhaps TRBD2 (5 bases). V was shortened by 3 bases and J by 2 bases, with 7 bases between the two germline ends. This CDR3 has 13 residues. CDR1 and CDR2 (germline): SEHNR, FQNEAQ (reference sequence).

The chain has TRBV5-6 and TRBJ2-3; 12 bases are shared with TRBD2. Germline CDR1 and CDR2: SGHDT and YYEEEE. Trimming cost V 4 bases and J 2 bases; bases outside gene matches: 5. The CDR3 sequence is 16 residues long. CDR3 region: CASSLRTSGVTDTQYF. The CDR3 nucleotides are TGTGCCAGCAGCCTGAGGACTAGCGGGGTCACAGATACGCAGTATTTT. Looking up the rest from reference TRBV5-6 and TRBJ2-3 gives the full variable domain: DAGVTQSPTHLIKTRGQQVTLRCSPKSGHDTVSWYQQALGQGPQFIFQYYEEEERQRGNFPDRFSGHQFPNYSSELNVNALLLGDSALYLCASSLRTSGVTDTQYFGPGTRLTVL.

The count of this clone is one. This chain links TRBV6-6 with TRBJ1-1; 9 positions match TRBD1. Germline V gene data show CDR1 as MNHNY and CDR2 as SVGAGI (reference sequence). The ends lost 6 bases at V and 5 bases at J; junction bases unmatched: 4. This CDR3 is 13 amino acids long. This CDR3 is CASSQQGATEAFF. CDR3 DNA: TGTGCCAGCAGCCAACAGGGGGCTACTGAAGCTTTCTTT.

The gene calls are TRBV2 and TRBJ1-5; no clear D gene. In germline, CDR1 is SNHLY, CDR2 FYNNEI. The CDR3 contains 16 residues. The V gene lost 6 bases and the J gene lost 6 bases, with 21 bases spanning the gap. The CDR3 loop reads CASRETELVLSQPQHF. The CDR3 DNA reads as TGTGCCAGCAGGGAAACTGAGCTCGTTCTGAGTCAGCCCCAGCATTTT.

A single count supports this clone. This chain connects TRBV20-1 to TRBJ2-5, with D possibly being TRBD1 (6 bases). This CDR3 is 11 amino acids long. Germline V gene lookup returns CDR1 DFQATT and CDR2 SNEGSKA (reference sequence). The V end was cut by 0 bases, the J end by 9 bases, with 8 bases between. The CDR3 region is CSAREGAAQYF. The CDR3 nucleotides are TGCAGTGCTAGAGAGGGGGCGGCCCAGTACTTC.

This clone has more than one count but fewer than ten. The chain uses TRBV18 and TRBJ2-4; 7 positions match TRBD1. CDR1 and CDR2 (germline): KGHSH, LQKENI. V was pared by 3 bases and J by 4 bases, with 18 bases of the junction left unmatched. CDR3 length equals 19 residues. The CDR3 here is CASSPSTTGVWIRKNIQYF. CDR3 nucleotide sequence: TGTGCCAGCTCACCCTCTACAACAGGGGTATGGATTCGGAAAAACATTCAGTACTTC.

V and J are TRBV18 and TRBJ2-7; 7 bases are shared with TRBD1. V was pared by 3 bases and J by 4 bases, with 6 bases of the junction left unmatched. The length of the CDR3 is 14 residues. CDR1 is KGHSH and CDR2 is LQKENI in the germline V gene. CDR3 loop: CASSPRTGLYEQYF. The CDR3 nucleotides read TGTGCCAGCTCACCCAGGACAGGCTTATACGAGCAGTACTTC.

The rearrangement joins TRBV10-3 to TRBJ2-1; 11 nucleotides align to TRBD2. The V gene end was trimmed by 4 bases and the J gene end by 7 bases; junction bases not matched to a gene: 24. CDR1 and CDR2 from the germline V gene are ENHRY and SYGVKD. The CDR3 sequence is 21 residues long. The chain's CDR3 is CAISGSGRTSGTSGAINEQFF. CDR3 bases: TGTGCCATCAGTGGTTCCGGGCGTACCTCCGGGACTAGCGGAGCGATTAATGAGCAGTTCTTC.

The table lists this clone with a few counts. The chain uses TRBV5-6 and TRBJ2-7; possibly TRBD1 for D (6 bases). CDR1 SGHDT and CDR2 YYEEEE come from the germline V gene. Trimming took off 4 bases at V and 6 bases at J, with 11 bases between the two ends. CDR3 length: 12 residues. CDR3 nucleotides: TGTGCCAGCAGCCGGACAGTCTTCGAGCAGTACTTC. Its protein product is CASSRTVFEQYF.

This clone is a singleton in its sample. The rearrangement uses TRBV7-9 and TRBJ1-2; TRBD1 is a possible D gene (6 bases). This CDR3 spans 15 amino acids. Germline CDR1 reads SEHNR; CDR2 reads FQNEAQ (reference sequence). Trimming stripped 1 base from V and 4 bases from J, with 13 bases between. CDR3 region: CASSLEDRSFYGYTF. The CDR3 DNA reads TGTGCCAGCAGCTTAGAAGACAGGAGCTTCTATGGCTACACCTTC.

The genes are TRBV30 and TRBJ1-5; D remains unclear. The CDR3 loop spans 15 amino acids. CDR1 and CDR2 from the germline V gene are GTSNPN and SVGIG (reference sequence). V was cut by 0 bases and J by 0 bases, with 9 bases left in between. CDR3 in amino acids: CAWSVGGSSNQPQHF. The CDR3 DNA is TGTGCCTGGAGTGTTGGTGGCAGTAGCAATCAGCCCCAGCATTTT. The whole variable domain, remainder taken from reference TRBV30 and TRBJ1-5, is SQTIHQWPATLVQPVGSPLSLECTVEGTSNPNLYWYRQAAGRGLQLLFYSVGIGQISSEVPQNLSASRPQDRQFILSSKKLLLSDSGFYLCAWSVGGSSNQPQHFGDGTRLSIL.

This sequence joins TRBV6-6 and TRBJ2-3, with TRBD2 matching over 12 bases. This CDR3 is 15 amino acids long. Unmatched junction bases numbered 4, after V lost 8 bases and J lost 1 base. Germline V gene data show CDR1 as MNHNY and CDR2 as SVGAGI (reference sequence). The DNA of the CDR3 is TGTGCCAGCCGGACTAGCGGGGAACGCACAGATACGCAGTATTTT. It specifies CASRTSGERTDTQYF.

The V gene is TRBV27, the J gene TRBJ2-5; tentatively, D is TRBD1 (5 bases). TRBJ2-7 explains the end of the DNA better; the J call may be wrong. The V gene's germline CDR1 is MNHEY and CDR2 SMNVEV (reference sequence). This CDR3 is built from 15 residues. The CDR3 DNA reads TGTGCCAGCAGCCCCGAGGCGTCAGGGTACTACGAGCAGTACTTC. This encodes CASSPEASGYYEQYF.

The chain employs TRBV6-6 and TRBJ2-2; D not resolved. The CDR3 is 14 amino acids. Germline-derived CDR1 and CDR2 are MNHNY and SVGAGI (reference sequence). The ends were cut back, 10 bases at V and 6 bases at J, with 18 bases in the middle. The CDR3 here is CAIQTYPVSGELFF. For the CDR3, the DNA is TGTGCCATCCAGACTTACCCTGTGTCCGGGGAGCTGTTTTTT.

This clone was counted a few times. The chain joins TRBV6-5 to TRBJ1-1; 7 positions agree with TRBD1. Germline CDR1 and CDR2: MNHEY and SVGAGI. The CDR3 length is 15 residues. V shed 7 bases and J 3 bases; nucleotides not matched to a gene: 11. In nucleotides, the CDR3 is TGTGCCAGCAAGGAAGGGGGCCGAGGGCACACTGAAGCTTTCTTT. It encodes CASKEGGRGHTEAFF.

The chain recombines TRBV7-8 with TRBJ1-1; possible D gene TRBD1, 6 bases. This CDR3 is 14 amino acids long. V dropped 5 bases and J dropped 7 bases, with 17 bases sitting between them. Germline CDR1 and CDR2: SGHVS and FQNEAQ. CDR3 coding DNA: TGTGCCAGCAGCCGGACGACAGGAAGGGTTGAAGCTTTCTTT. Its translation is CASSRTTGRVEAFF.

Notes on this clone: An end of the junction differs from the germline gene, which may be a read error. The chain links TRBV5-4 to TRBJ2-3; the match to TRBD2 covers 9 bases. Germline CDR1 SGHNT, CDR2 YYREEE (reference sequence). The CDR3 covers 13 residues. The CDR3 spells CASRSSRGGGAWF. In DNA, the CDR3 is TGTGCCAGCAGGTCCTCCAGGGGCGGGGGGGCCTGGTTT.

The rearrangement uses TRBV7-2 and TRBJ2-3, with 11 bases fitting TRBD2. The junction had 9 bases not matched to a gene; V was cut back by 5 bases and J by 8 bases. The CDR3 totals 15 residues. Germline V gene lookup returns CDR1 SGHTA and CDR2 FQGNSA. For the CDR3, the DNA is TGTGCCAGCAGCCGGGGACTAGCGGTTGACGGTACGCAGTATTTT. Its translation is CASSRGLAVDGTQYF. The whole variable domain, remainder taken from reference TRBV7-2 and TRBJ2-3, is GAGVSQSPSNKVTEKGKDVELRCDPISGHTALYWYRQSLGQGLEFLIYFQGNSAPDKSGLPSDRFSAERTGGSVSTLTIQRTQQEDSAVYLCASSRGLAVDGTQYFGPGTRLTVL.

The chain uses TRBV18 and TRBJ1-2; 7 bases align to TRBD1. V lost 3 bases, J lost 0 bases, and 4 bases stayed unmatched. CDR3 length equals 15 residues. Germline V gives CDR1 KGHSH, CDR2 LQKENI. CDR3 sequence: CASSPETGTNYGYTF. CDR3 sequence (DNA): TGTGCCAGCTCACCCGAGACAGGGACTAACTATGGCTACACCTTC.

This rearrangement joins TRBV21-1 to TRBJ2-6; the D call of TRBD2 is as the table states it, not checked on the DNA. TRBV21-1 is a documented pseudogene. CDR3 length: 19 residues. CDR3 DNA sequence: TGTGCCAGCAGCAAAGTAAGGCGGGAGGCCCCCCTCGGGACCAACGTCCTGACTTTC. This gives the protein CASSKVRREAPLGTNVLTF.

V is TRBV7-6 and J is TRBJ2-2; no firm D call. The CDR3 totals 13 residues. Trimming took off 2 bases at V and 4 bases at J, with 5 bases between the two ends. Per the germline V gene, CDR1 is SGHVS and CDR2 is FNYEAQ. The CDR3 sequence is CASSLIITGELFF. CDR3 bases: TGTGCCAGCAGCTTAATTATCACCGGGGAGCTGTTTTTT. The complete variable domain, with remaining parts taken from reference TRBV7-6 and TRBJ2-2, reads GAGVSQSPRYKVTKRGQDVALRCDPISGHVSLYWYRQALGQGPEFLTYFNYEAQQDKSGLPNDRFSAERPEGSISTLTIQRTEQRDSAMYRCASSLIITGELFFGEGSRLTVL.

The V and J genes are TRBV20-1 and TRBJ1-1, with D hard to call. Trimming stripped 5 bases from V and 3 bases from J, with 7 bases between. Looked up from germline, CDR1 is DFQATT and CDR2 is SNEGSKA (reference sequence). The CDR3 is made up of 11 amino acids. CDR3 in DNA: TGCAGTGCTGCAGATTACACTGAAGCTTTCTTT. It yields the protein CSAADYTEAFF.